This TCR beta chain emerged from a study of human T cells and chemical hapten exposure. Study-wide results and caveats: Compared with pre-sensitization or healthy control sets, expanded TCRs clustered more. The study found that DPC sensitization did not change TCRs above 1 in 1000 frequency.

Original data processing: Ranging from about 20,000 to 700,000, TCR counts per sample had a median value of roughly 96,000. TCRdb used MiXCR to reprocess the RACE reads, holding one entry per CDR3 protein. V and J calls and clone size were set by TCRdb, not the authors. Of about 180,000 distinct CDR3 sequences in the sample, roughly 30% were seen once. Sample time point: pre-sensitization, week 0. Treatment defined: therapeutic diphenylcyclopropenone sensitization with weekly scalp DPC. Note on this clonotype: Its antigen remains unidentified.

The receptor was isolated from a woman aged 25 to 39 with alopecia areata. Some clones in this sample may be carry-over from other donors' samples. The input for sequencing was whole blood, taken in connection with sensitization to the hapten diphenylcyclopropenone (DPC).

In DNA, the CDR3 is TGCAGTGCTAGAGATCTTTCGCGCAGGAGCTCCTACAATGAGCAGTTCTTC. It specifies CSARDLSRRSSYNEQFF. The chain combines TRBV20-1 with TRBJ2-1; no clear D gene. Germline CDR1 is DFQATT and CDR2 is SNEGSKA (reference sequence). V was trimmed by 0 bases and J by 0 bases, leaving 15 bases between them. The CDR3 length is 17 residues.